Reported below is one T cell receptor (beta chain). The target of this receptor is not known. Per-nucleotide qualities are absent, and no much larger clonotype sits a single base away. Libraries were constructed by the immunoSEQ multiplex PCR assay. TCRdb mirrors the immuneACCESS table, restricted to in-frame sequences. Some clones are absent from its copies; in checked studies, under half trace to an unresolved V gene, and the reason for the others is unknown. A total of some 74,000 clones appear in this sample, about 94% of them only once. Approximately 2.8% of the sample is taken by the ten largest. The source of the sample is a study of control samples from healthy donors and cancer patients (dated by TCRdb to between 2020 and 2021). From its cysteine to its phenylalanine, the CDR3 spans 13 amino acids. Only the CDR3 part of the read is kept: 39 bases, read in frame from the first base. At the junction V is shortened by 7 bases and J by 14 bases, with 18 bases in between.

This TCR came from a woman aged 30 to 39 in good health. Rearrangement joined TRBV12-3 or TRBV12-4 to TRBJ1-6; no D gene is confidently identified. Sequenced input: blood. The CDR3 protein is CASTFDKFTALHF. The DNA reads TGTGCCAGCACCTTCGACAAGTTTACAGCCCTCCACTTT.